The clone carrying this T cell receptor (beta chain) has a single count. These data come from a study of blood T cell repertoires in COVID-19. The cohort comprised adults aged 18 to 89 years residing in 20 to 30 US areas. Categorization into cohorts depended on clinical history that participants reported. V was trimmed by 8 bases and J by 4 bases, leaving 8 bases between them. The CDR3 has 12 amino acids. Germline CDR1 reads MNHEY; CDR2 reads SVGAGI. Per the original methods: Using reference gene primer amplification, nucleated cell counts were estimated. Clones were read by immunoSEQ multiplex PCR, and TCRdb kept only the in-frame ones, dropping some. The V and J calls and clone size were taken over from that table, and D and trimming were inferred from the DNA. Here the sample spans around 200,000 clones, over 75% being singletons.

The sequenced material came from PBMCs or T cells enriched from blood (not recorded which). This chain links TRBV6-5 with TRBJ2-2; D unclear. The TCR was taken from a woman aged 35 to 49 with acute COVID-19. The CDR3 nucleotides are TGTGCCAGCTCACTCCGCACCGGGGAGCTGTTTTTT. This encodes CASSLRTGELFF.